These 28 T cell receptor beta chains share one sample of origin, sequenced in a study of cytomegalovirus exposure and HLA in healthy donors (dated by TCRdb to about 2017). Library preparation was by the immunoSEQ multiplex PCR assay. For the multiplex PCR, a mixture combining 60 forward primers for TCR Vbeta segments and 13 reverse primers for TCR Jbeta segments was used. This is the immuneACCESS table as TCRdb keeps it, with only in-frame sequences that have V and J called. A part of the clones is gone; compared with another copy, unresolved V genes explain less than half, and the rest is unexplained. This sample comprises approximately 73,000 clones, around three quarters of them detected only once. The ten largest clones represent around 22% of the sample. The sample comprised PBMCs. All receptors come from a woman between 35 and 50 years old in good health and CMV-seropositive.

This clone was counted only a few times. The gene calls are TRBV27 and TRBJ1-1; D is unclear. Germline CDR1 MNHEY, CDR2 SMNVEV (reference sequence). This CDR3 contains 16 residues. With 1 base removed from V and 1 base from J, the gap between germline ends came to 13 bases. In nucleotides, the CDR3 is TGTGCCAGCAGTTTATTTGCGGGCAGCCCGAACACTGAAGCTTTCTTT. Translated: CASSLFAGSPNTEAFF.

This chain links TRBV14 with TRBJ2-3; tentatively, D is TRBD2 (5 bases). Germline V gives CDR1 SGHDN, CDR2 FVKESK. The ends were cut back, 8 bases at V and 7 bases at J, with 13 bases in the middle. This CDR3 comprises 12 residues. Written as DNA, the CDR3 is TGTGCCAGCGGGGAGCACCTGCATACGCAGTATTTT. Residues: CASGEHLHTQYF.

V gene TRBV7-9 combines with J gene TRBJ1-2, with TRBD1 matching over 7 bases. V lost 0 bases and J lost 5; bases outside the gene matches: 9. Germline CDR1 reads SEHNR; CDR2 reads FQNEAQ (reference sequence). CDR3 length: 16 amino acids. The CDR3 nucleotides read TGTGCCAGCAGCTTAGCCGTCGGACAGGAGAGGTATGGCTACACCTTC. As protein: CASSLAVGQERYGYTF.

In its sample, this clone was seen once. V and J are TRBV7-9 and TRBJ2-5, with D maybe TRBD1 (5 bases). The V gene's germline CDR1 is SEHNR and CDR2 FQNEAQ (reference sequence). The CDR3 sequence is 15 residues long. V lost 2 bases and J lost 12, with 22 bases in between. This chain's CDR3 is CASSLTLDTGSSEYF. In nucleotides, the CDR3 is TGTGCCAGCAGCTTAACGCTGGACACGGGCTCAAGCGAGTACTTC.

The genes are TRBV4-1 and TRBJ2-3; D uncertain. V was pared by 0 bases and J by 3 bases, with 4 bases between. CDR3 length equals 13 residues. Looked up from germline, CDR1 is MGHRA and CDR2 is YSYEKL. Here the CDR3 DNA reads TGCGCCAGCAGCCAAGATCCAACAGATACGCAGTATTTT. Encoded protein: CASSQDPTDTQYF.

This CDR3 reads CASSEGNMNTEAFF. Here the CDR3 DNA reads TGTGCCAGCAGCGAGGGGAATATGAACACTGAAGCTTTCTTT. This chain joins TRBV9 and TRBJ1-1; tentatively, D is TRBD1 (5 bases). CDR1 SGDLS and CDR2 YYNGEE come from the germline V gene. The germline V and J ends were trimmed by 3 bases and 0 bases, with 9 bases remaining between them. The CDR3 totals 14 residues.

The chain joins TRBV5-1 to TRBJ2-6; D is possibly TRBD1 (7 bases). The germline gives CDR1 SGHRS, CDR2 YFSETQ. With 0 bases removed from V and 0 bases from J, the gap between germline ends came to 10 bases. The length of the CDR3 is 17 residues. The CDR3 spells CASSLGQGGSGANVLTF. The CDR3 region has the DNA TGCGCCAGCAGCTTGGGACAGGGAGGCTCTGGGGCCAACGTCCTGACTTTC.

The chain links TRBV9 to TRBJ2-1; possible D gene TRBD1, 6 bases. The CDR3 is 15 residues long. V was clipped by 0 bases and J by 1 base, with 8 bases between them. The germline V gene has CDR1 SGDLS and CDR2 YYNGEE. CDR3 sequence (DNA): TGTGCCAGCAGCGTAGCAGGGGTTTCCTACAATGAGCAGTTCTTC. The encoded protein is CASSVAGVSYNEQFF.

V gene TRBV28 combines with J gene TRBJ1-4; perhaps TRBD1 as D (5 bases). V was pared by 7 bases and J by 8 bases, with 23 bases between. The germline CDR1 and CDR2 sequences are MDHEN and SYDVKM. This CDR3 contains 16 residues. CDR3 nucleotide sequence: TGTGCCAGCATCAAACTGGGGGGTGGGCTAGGGGAAAAACTGTTTTTT. Translating it yields CASIKLGGGLGEKLFF.

The chain uses TRBV6-5 and TRBJ2-7; 8 nucleotides match TRBD1. Trimming cost V 5 bases and J 4 bases; bases outside gene matches: 7. Germline V gives CDR1 MNHEY, CDR2 SVGAGI. The CDR3 sequence is 14 residues long. This chain's CDR3 is CASSHGQGPYEQYF. The CDR3 DNA is TGTGCCAGCAGTCATGGACAGGGTCCTTACGAGCAGTACTTC.

V usage is TRBV5-1 and J usage is TRBJ1-5; 7 bases map to TRBD1. Trimming at V came to 1 base and at J to 0 bases, leaving 1 base not matched to a gene. The germline V gene has CDR1 SGHRS and CDR2 YFSETQ. The CDR3 has 15 amino acids. CDR3 residues: CASSLTGDSNQPQHF. The CDR3 DNA reads TGCGCCAGCAGCTTGACAGGGGATAGCAATCAGCCCCAGCATTTT.

This clone was detected only once. The chain is built from TRBV4-2 and TRBJ2-1; 9 bases are a match to TRBD1. Germline CDR1 is LGHNA and CDR2 is YNFKEQ. The CDR3 is made up of 16 amino acids. V shed 2 bases, J shed 3 bases, and the junction held 5 bases outside the gene matches. CDR3 in DNA: TGTGCCAGCAGCCAAAACCGGGACAGGGACTACAATGAGCAGTTCTTC. Its translation: CASSQNRDRDYNEQFF.

The chain employs TRBV6-1 and TRBJ2-1; D may be TRBD2 (6 bases). Germline V gives CDR1 MNHNS, CDR2 SASEGT. This CDR3 is built from 14 residues. Trimming pared 0 bases from V and 9 bases from J, leaving 12 bases between. CDR3 residues: CASSEAPGSGEQFF. CDR3 coding DNA: TGTGCCAGCAGTGAAGCCCCCGGGAGTGGTGAGCAGTTCTTC.

This chain joins TRBV5-1 and TRBJ1-2; TRBD1 matches at 8 bases. Germline loops: CDR1 SGHRS, CDR2 YFSETQ. V was clipped by 4 bases and J by 0 bases; unmatched bases: 11. CDR3 length: 17 amino acids. The CDR3 coding sequence is TGCGCCAGCAGCCCTAGGACAGGGCAGTTTGCTAACTATGGCTACACCTTC. Protein product: CASSPRTGQFANYGYTF. The whole variable domain, remainder taken from reference TRBV5-1 and TRBJ1-2, is KAGVTQTPRYLIKTRGQQVTLSCSPISGHRSVSWYQQTPGQGLQFLFEYFSETQRNKGNFPGRFSGRQFSNSRSEMNVSTLELGDSALYLCASSPRTGQFANYGYTFGSGTRLTVV.

The V call is TRBV5-1, the J call TRBJ2-3; 11 nucleotides agree with TRBD2. Germline V lookup: CDR1 SGHRS, CDR2 YFSETQ. Unmatched junction bases numbered 9, after V lost 4 bases and J lost 2 bases. The CDR3 extends over 17 amino acids. The CDR3 sequence is CASSPGLAAQATDTQYF. The CDR3 DNA reads as TGCGCCAGCAGCCCGGGACTAGCGGCACAGGCCACAGATACGCAGTATTTT.

The chain couples TRBV9 to TRBJ1-1; D unresolved. Trimming took off 4 bases at V and 0 bases at J, with 16 bases between the two ends. Germline values: CDR1 SGDLS, CDR2 YYNGEE. The CDR3 totals 16 residues. The CDR3 loop reads CASSPRSVLLNTEAFF. For the CDR3, the DNA is TGTGCCAGCAGCCCCCGGTCGGTCCTTTTGAACACTGAAGCTTTCTTT.

The V gene is TRBV29-1, the J gene TRBJ1-1; tentatively, D is TRBD1 (6 bases). The CDR3 runs 14 residues. Germline assignment: CDR1 SQVTM and CDR2 ANQGSEA. The germline V and J ends were trimmed by 7 bases and 0 bases, with 15 bases remaining between them. The DNA for the CDR3 is TGCAGCGCTTCGACAGGAAACATGAACACTGAAGCTTTCTTT. Translated: CSASTGNMNTEAFF.

This chain uses TRBV4-1 with TRBJ1-4; perhaps TRBD1 as D (6 bases). The CDR3 contains 16 residues. Germline V CDR1 and CDR2: MGHRA, YSYEKL. Trimming took 0 bases from V and 4 from J, leaving 12 bases between them. CDR3 residues: CASSQERATGNEKLFF. In nucleotides, the CDR3 is TGCGCCAGCAGCCAAGAGAGGGCGACAGGTAATGAAAAACTGTTTTTT.

This chain joins TRBV5-1 and TRBJ1-2, with a weak D call TRBD1 (5 bases). Trimming shortened V by 5 bases and J by 0 bases, and 8 bases separated the two germline ends. The germline CDR1 and CDR2 sequences are SGHRS and YFSETQ. The CDR3 covers 13 residues. This CDR3 is CASRTTANYGYTF. DNA for the CDR3: TGCGCCAGCAGGACGACAGCTAACTATGGCTACACCTTC.

The V and J genes are TRBV6-1 and TRBJ1-2, with TRBD1 as a possible D gene (5 bases). The V and J ends lost 1 base and 0 bases respectively, with 9 bases between them. The V gene's germline CDR1 is MNHNS and CDR2 SASEGT. There are 15 residues in the CDR3. CDR3 loop: CASSEDRTSNYGYTF. The CDR3 DNA reads as TGTGCCAGCAGTGAAGACAGGACCTCTAACTATGGCTACACCTTC.

The V call is TRBV2, the J call TRBJ1-4; a possible D gene is TRBD1 (6 bases). The germline V gene has CDR1 SNHLY and CDR2 FYNNEI. CDR3 length: 17 residues. The V and J ends lost 3 bases and 5 bases respectively, with 19 bases between them. The chain's CDR3 is CASSDDPGQTPNEKLFF. DNA of the CDR3: TGTGCCAGCAGTGATGATCCCGGACAGACACCGAATGAAAAACTGTTTTTT. Variable domain in full (rest from reference TRBV2 and TRBJ1-4): EPEVTQTPSHQVTQMGQEVILRCVPISNHLYFYWYRQILGQKVEFLVSFYNNEISEKSEIFDDQFSVERPDGSNFTLKIRSTKLEDSAMYFCASSDDPGQTPNEKLFFGSGTQLSVL.

The rearrangement joins TRBV5-6 to TRBJ2-5; D might be TRBD1 (6 bases). V was cut by 0 bases and J by 11 bases, with 14 bases left in between. Germline V gene data show CDR1 as SGHDT and CDR2 as YYEEEE. The CDR3 is 13 amino acids. The CDR3, as DNA: TGTGCCAGCAGCTTGGCTCAGGGGACAAGGCAGTACTTC. Protein: CASSLAQGTRQYF.

The table lists this clone with a count of one. The chain couples TRBV4-1 to TRBJ2-1, with D possibly TRBD1 on 6 matching bases. V was shortened by 3 bases and J by 0 bases, with 12 bases between the two germline ends. The CDR3 spans 16 residues. The germline V gene encodes CDR1 MGHRA and CDR2 YSYEKL. The CDR3 DNA is TGCGCCAGCAGCCACCTAGGCAGGGGCTCCTACAATGAGCAGTTCTTC. This sequence encodes CASSHLGRGSYNEQFF.

The V call is TRBV5-6, the J call TRBJ2-7; D is unclear. With 1 base removed from V and 4 bases from J, the gap between germline ends came to 12 bases. The V gene's germline CDR1 is SGHDT and CDR2 YYEEEE. The CDR3 spans 14 residues. The chain's CDR3 is CASSLNLPPYEQYF. CDR3 nucleotides: TGTGCCAGCAGCTTGAATCTCCCCCCTTACGAGCAGTACTTC.

The chain is built from TRBV28 and TRBJ1-5; D is undetermined. CDR1 MDHEN and CDR2 SYDVKM come from the germline V gene. The CDR3 runs 12 residues. Trimming removed 2 bases from V and 6 bases from J, with 5 bases in between. The CDR3 bases are TGTGCCAGCAGTTTAGCAGGTCAGCCCCAGCATTTT. This translates into CASSLAGQPQHF.

The chain is built from TRBV6-1 and TRBJ2-2; the D gene is possibly TRBD2 (6 bases). V lost 6 bases, J lost 4 bases, and 9 bases lay in between. This CDR3 contains 13 residues. CDR1 is MNHNS and CDR2 is SASEGT in the germline V gene. The CDR3 DNA reads as TGTGCCAGCAGGGGACTGCGCACCGGGGAGCTGTTTTTT. It is translated as CASRGLRTGELFF.

The chain has TRBV28 and TRBJ2-7; 7 bases agree with TRBD2. Trimming cost V 4 bases and J 0 bases; bases outside gene matches: 3. This CDR3 is built from 14 residues. From germline, CDR1 is MDHEN and CDR2 SYDVKM. This CDR3 reads CASSSRLASYEQYF. The DNA for the CDR3 is TGTGCCAGCAGTTCCCGACTAGCCTCCTACGAGCAGTACTTC.

V usage is TRBV4-1 and J usage is TRBJ2-1, with D perhaps TRBD1 (6 bases). Trimming removed 5 bases at V and 0 bases at J, with 23 bases between. CDR1 MGHRA and CDR2 YSYEKL come from the germline V gene. The CDR3 contains 19 residues. The CDR3 spells CASSSQFPRQDISYNEQFF. The CDR3 DNA sequence: TGCGCCAGCAGCAGCCAGTTCCCAAGACAGGACATCTCCTACAATGAGCAGTTCTTC.